This entry concerns a single T cell receptor (beta chain). The data were taken from a study of blood T cell repertoires in COVID-19. In the source study's methods: Amplification with reference gene primers provided the estimates of nucleated cell counts. Produced via immunoSEQ multiplex PCR; TCRdb's table is partial and in-frame only. V and J calls and clone size are copied from that table; D and trimming were computed from the DNA. The profile shows 150,000 to 200,000 clones, around nine tenths of them singletons. Losses at the gene ends were 7 bases for V and 3 bases for J; bases not matched to a gene: 5. Per the germline V gene, CDR1 is SNHLY and CDR2 is FYNNEI. The length of the CDR3 is 15 residues.

The sample comprised peripheral blood. The chain has TRBV2 and TRBJ1-4; 10 bases are shared with TRBD1. This TCR derives from a human donor in a cohort sampled during active COVID-19. In nucleotides, the CDR3 is TGTGCCAGCAAAGGGACAGGGGTAGCTAATGAAAAACTGTTTTTT. This encodes CASKGTGVANEKLFF. Full variable domain (missing parts from reference TRBV2 and TRBJ1-4): EPEVTQTPSHQVTQMGQEVILRCVPISNHLYFYWYRQILGQKVEFLVSFYNNEISEKSEIFDDQFSVERPDGSNFTLKIRSTKLEDSAMYFCASKGTGVANEKLFFGSGTQLSVL.